These 6 T cell receptor beta chains were sequenced from one sample in a study of OX40 agonist ivuxolimab in advanced cancers. TCRdb's table, derived via immunoSEQ multiplex PCR, lists solely in-frame clones and lacks some. This table holds roughly 62,000 clones, around 84% found once. The source was CD4+ or CD8+ T cells sorted from blood, collected in a trial of the OX40 agonist ivuxolimab. The receptors were gathered from an adult with an advanced solid tumor such as melanoma, head and neck, liver or kidney cancer.

The chain uses TRBV19 and TRBJ2-1; TRBD1 is a possible D gene (5 bases). The CDR3 has 14 residues. Germline CDR1 reads LNHDA; CDR2 reads SQIVND (reference sequence). Trimming took off 5 bases at V and 5 bases at J, with 13 bases between the two ends. CDR3 in amino acids: CASSPRTRNNEQFF. The CDR3 DNA is TGTGCCAGTAGTCCACGGACACGGAACAATGAGCAGTTCTTC.

The rearrangement joins TRBV2 to TRBJ2-7; TRBD2 aligns across 8 bases. J was trimmed by 4 bases and V by 6 bases; bases with no gene match: 11. The germline V gene encodes CDR1 SNHLY and CDR2 FYNNEI. The CDR3 runs 15 residues. CDR3 loop: CASRSWTSSLYEQYF. DNA of the CDR3: TGTGCCAGCAGGTCCTGGACTAGCTCTCTTTACGAGCAGTACTTC. Using reference TRBV2 and TRBJ2-7 for the parts outside the CDR3, the full variable domain is EPEVTQTPSHQVTQMGQEVILRCVPISNHLYFYWYRQILGQKVEFLVSFYNNEISEKSEIFDDQFSVERPDGSNFTLKIRSTKLEDSAMYFCASRSWTSSLYEQYFGPGTRLTVT.

The gene calls are TRBV6-1 and TRBJ1-1; the match to TRBD1 covers 9 bases. The CDR3 is made up of 16 amino acids. Germline-derived CDR1 and CDR2 are MNHNS and SASEGT. Unmatched junction bases numbered 10, after V lost 4 bases and J lost 4 bases. The DNA of the CDR3 is TGTGCCAGCAGTGTCGCGCCGGGACAGGGTTTCACTGAAGCTTTCTTT. Amino acid sequence: CASSVAPGQGFTEAFF.

This chain links TRBV19 with TRBJ2-7; 8 bases fit TRBD1. Germline V gene data show CDR1 as LNHDA and CDR2 as SQIVND (reference sequence). The CDR3 runs to 14 residues. V trimming: 5 bases; J trimming: 3 bases; junction bases outside the gene matches: 6. The CDR3 spells CASSERTGSYEQYF. The CDR3 nucleotides are TGTGCCAGTAGTGAAAGGACAGGGAGCTACGAGCAGTACTTC.

J is TRBJ2-3 and V is TRBV4-1; 9 bases fit TRBD1. The CDR3 runs to 16 residues. Germline V gene sequence: CDR1 MGHRA, CDR2 YSYEKL. The junction had 7 bases not matched to a gene; V was cut back by 5 bases and J by 1 base. As DNA, the CDR3 is TGCGCCAGCAGCTCCCGACAGGGGGGACGCACAGATACGCAGTATTTT. Amino acid sequence: CASSSRQGGRTDTQYF.

The gene calls are TRBV28 and TRBJ2-7; D unclear. Germline CDR1 reads MDHEN; CDR2 reads SYDVKM. The length of the CDR3 is 15 residues. The V and J ends lost 5 bases and 2 bases respectively, with 16 bases between them. CDR3 amino acids: CASSPRTATAYEQYF. CDR3 in DNA: TGTGCCAGCAGTCCCCGGACCGCGACCGCCTACGAGCAGTACTTC.